A single sample gave rise to the 17 T cell receptor beta chains below, sequenced in a study of identifying expanded T cells in peripheral blood. Profiled with immunoSEQ multiplex PCR; TCRdb holds only in-frame clones, not every one. The data contain around 100,000 clones, over 75% of them seen just once; the ten biggest clones take up approximately 6%. The sequenced sample was blood. The receptors shown here come from a person aged 18 to 75 in good health.

The chain uses TRBV19 and TRBJ2-5, with 7 bases lining up with TRBD2. CDR3 size: 15 residues. CDR1 and CDR2 (germline): LNHDA, SQIVND (reference sequence). Germline trimming cut 4 bases from V and 3 bases from J; bases unmatched to any gene: 8. CDR3 amino acids: CASSNQGLLKETQYF. The CDR3 bases are TGTGCCAGTAGTAATCAGGGACTATTAAAAGAGACCCAGTACTTC.

V usage is TRBV27 and J usage is TRBJ2-1, with unresolved D. Germline V gene data show CDR1 as MNHEY and CDR2 as SMNVEV (reference sequence). Trimming shortened V by 3 bases and J by 7 bases, and 13 bases separated the two germline ends. The CDR3 loop spans 14 amino acids. Written as DNA, the CDR3 is TGTGCCAGCAGTTTTAGGGCCAATTATAATGAGCAGTTCTTC. It codes for CASSFRANYNEQFF.

This clone appeared once. This chain uses TRBV5-1 with TRBJ2-1, with D perhaps matching TRBD1 or TRBD2 (5 bases each). Germline values: CDR1 SGHRS, CDR2 YFSETQ. Deletions cut 0 bases from V and 0 bases from J, with 13 bases between. This CDR3 has 17 amino acids. CDR3 DNA: TGCGCCAGCAGCTTGGGGGACGGTCAGAGCTCCTACAATGAGCAGTTCTTC. Amino acid sequence: CASSLGDGQSSYNEQFF.

This clone came up once. The rearrangement joins TRBV9 to TRBJ1-3, with D unresolved. V lost 6 bases and J lost 6, with 7 bases in between. Germline lookup yields CDR1 SGDLS and CDR2 YYNGEE. This CDR3 has 11 residues. CDR3 sequence: CASKHENTIYF. The CDR3, as DNA: TGTGCCAGCAAACACGAAAACACCATATATTTT.

Only one count was recorded for this clone. Other nucleotide sequences in the sample specify the same CDR3. The V and J genes are TRBV30 and TRBJ1-1; D is ambiguous. Per the germline V gene, CDR1 is GTSNPN and CDR2 is SVGIG (reference sequence). This CDR3 is built from 13 residues. The V end was cut by 0 bases, the J end by 1 base, with 6 bases between. The CDR3 protein is CAWSVPGNTEAFF. DNA of the CDR3: TGTGCCTGGAGTGTTCCGGGGAACACTGAAGCTTTCTTT.

V gene TRBV5-5 combines with J gene TRBJ1-1; 8 bases match TRBD1. CDR1 and CDR2 from the germline V gene are SGHKS and YYEKEE (reference sequence). This CDR3 comprises 14 residues. V was pared by 4 bases and J by 1 base, with 3 bases of the junction left unmatched. The chain's CDR3 is CASSPDRGNTEAFF. The CDR3 coding sequence is TGTGCCAGCAGCCCAGACAGGGGGAACACTGAAGCTTTCTTT.

The V and J genes are TRBV27 and TRBJ2-6; the D gene is possibly TRBD2 (6 bases). Trimming took 0 bases from V and 4 from J, leaving 10 bases between them. Germline CDR1 is MNHEY and CDR2 is SMNVEV (reference sequence). This CDR3 is 16 amino acids long. CDR3 protein: CASSLSPGLGANVLTF. CDR3 bases: TGTGCCAGCAGTTTATCGCCGGGACTCGGGGCCAACGTCCTGACTTTC.

The rearrangement joins TRBV6-1 to TRBJ1-1, with D tentatively TRBD1 (5 bases). The CDR3 contains 13 residues. Germline CDR1 is MNHNS and CDR2 is SASEGT. Trimming pared 10 bases from V and 1 base from J, leaving 13 bases between. CDR3 loop: CATEERGNTEAFF. DNA for the CDR3: TGTGCCACTGAAGAAAGGGGGAACACTGAAGCTTTCTTT.

V and J are TRBV7-9 and TRBJ1-2; possible D gene TRBD1, 5 bases. The CDR3 length is 13 residues. Trimming stripped 5 bases from V and 7 bases from J, with 14 bases between. Germline loops: CDR1 SEHNR, CDR2 FQNEAQ (reference sequence). The CDR3 loop is CASSPSQVTGYTF. As DNA, the CDR3 is TGTGCCAGCAGCCCCTCACAGGTTACTGGCTACACCTTC.

Only one count was recorded for this clone. This chain's CDR3 is CASSLATNTEAFF. The CDR3 DNA reads as TGCGCCAGCAGCTTGGCCACGAACACTGAAGCTTTCTTT. The chain has TRBV5-1 and TRBJ1-1; D ambiguous. CDR1 is SGHRS, CDR2 YFSETQ, per germline. Trimming removed 0 bases from V and 1 base from J, with 4 bases in between. The CDR3 is 13 amino acids.

CDR3 amino acids: CAWSRLGGRNTIYF. As DNA, the CDR3 is TGTGCCTGGAGCCGTTTGGGGGGTCGAAACACCATATATTTT. The chain is built from TRBV30 and TRBJ1-3; D perhaps matches TRBD1 (5 bases). Trimming removed 3 bases at V and 5 bases at J, with 14 bases between. The CDR3 is 14 residues long. Looked up from germline, CDR1 is GTSNPN and CDR2 is SVGIG (reference sequence).

This clone showed up just once. V and J are TRBV7-3 and TRBJ1-1; possible D gene TRBD1, 6 bases. V was shortened by 5 bases and J by 0 bases, with 13 bases between the two germline ends. CDR1 and CDR2 from the germline V gene are SGHTA and FQGTGA. This CDR3 has 15 residues. In nucleotides, the CDR3 is TGTGCCAGCAGCGAGAAACAGGGAGTGAACACTGAAGCTTTCTTT. Its translation: CASSEKQGVNTEAFF.

The rearrangement uses TRBV7-9 and TRBJ2-6; the D gene is possibly TRBD1 (6 bases). V shed 5 bases and J shed 4 bases, with 18 bases lying between them. Germline V CDR1 and CDR2: SEHNR, FQNEAQ (reference sequence). The CDR3 extends over 17 amino acids. The CDR3 nucleotides are TGTGCCAGCAGCAGCAGTTCAGGGGTGGGAGGGGCCAACGTCCTGACTTTC. Protein sequence: CASSSSSGVGGANVLTF.

V and J are TRBV5-4 and TRBJ1-1, with a weak D call TRBD1 (5 bases). Germline CDR1 is SGHNT and CDR2 is YYREEE (reference sequence). The CDR3 runs to 14 residues. V was pared by 0 bases and J by 1 base, with 7 bases between. The CDR3 here is CASSLAGTNTEAFF. In nucleotides, the CDR3 is TGTGCCAGCAGCTTGGCGGGGACGAACACTGAAGCTTTCTTT.

This chain uses TRBV5-6 with TRBJ1-1, with 9 nucleotides matching TRBD1. Trimming at V came to 4 bases and at J to 5 bases, leaving 15 bases not matched to a gene. The germline V gene has CDR1 SGHDT and CDR2 YYEEEE. This CDR3 is 17 amino acids long. In DNA form, the CDR3 reads TGTGCCAGCAGCAGACCGGGACAGGGAACCCGGGTAACTGAAGCTTTCTTT. Protein: CASSRPGQGTRVTEAFF. The complete variable domain, with remaining parts taken from reference TRBV5-6 and TRBJ1-1, reads DAGVTQSPTHLIKTRGQQVTLRCSPKSGHDTVSWYQQALGQGPQFIFQYYEEEERQRGNFPDRFSGHQFPNYSSELNVNALLLGDSALYLCASSRPGQGTRVTEAFFGQGTRLTVV.

The table lists this clone with a count of one. The V gene is TRBV18, the J gene TRBJ1-1, with D perhaps TRBD1 (6 bases). The V gene lost 3 bases and the J gene lost 0 bases, with 8 bases spanning the gap. This CDR3 contains 14 residues. CDR1 and CDR2 from the germline V gene are KGHSH and LQKENI. The CDR3 sequence is CASSPAGVNTEAFF. In nucleotides, the CDR3 is TGTGCCAGCTCACCGGCAGGGGTGAACACTGAAGCTTTCTTT. Together with reference TRBV18 and TRBJ1-1, the CDR3 gives the full variable domain: NAGVMQNPRHLVRRRGQEARLRCSPMKGHSHVYWYRQLPEEGLKFMVYLQKENIIDESGMPKERFSAEFPKEGPSILRIQQVVRGDSAAYFCASSPAGVNTEAFFGQGTRLTVV.

This clone was seen a single time. J is TRBJ1-5 and V is TRBV6-6, with 7 bases matching TRBD1. In germline, CDR1 is MNHNY, CDR2 SVGAGI (reference sequence). The length of the CDR3 is 15 residues. The J segment lost 0 bases and the V segment lost 7 bases, leaving 6 bases of the junction unmatched. CDR3 amino acids: CASTGTVNSNQPQHF. CDR3 DNA sequence: TGTGCCAGCACCGGGACAGTTAATAGCAATCAGCCCCAGCATTTT.